This T cell receptor beta chain was retrieved from a study of CD8 T cells in ankylosing spondylitis. Study observations and caveats: There was a TCR beta motif, made of several highly homologous variants, that appeared characteristic of ankylosing spondylitis blood.

The length of the CDR3 is 16 residues. The germline gives CDR1 LGHDT, CDR2 YNNKEL (reference sequence). J gave up 3 bases and V 1 base, and 8 bases lay outside the gene matches. TCRdb reprocessed the 5' RACE reads via MiXCR and lists one record per CDR3 protein. Among fewer than 250,000 distinct CDR3 sequences listed, about 10% were seen once. Only a few counts were recorded for this clonotype. What it recognizes is unknown. The chain recombines TRBV3-1 with TRBJ2-5; 7 bases match TRBD2. The sequencing sample was made of blood, either unsorted or a sorted T cell fraction (not recorded which). The receptor was derived from a male donor with ankylosing spondylitis or in good health (not recorded which). The chain's CDR3 is CASSQGVAGGKETQYF. The CDR3 DNA is TGTGCCAGCAGCCAAGGAGTAGCGGGCGGAAAAGAGACCCAGTACTTC.